The 9 T cell receptor beta chains below all came from one sample that was sequenced in a study of T cells in Graves' hyperthyroidism and ophthalmopathy. Authors of the study amplified TCR beta CDR3 regions from RNA transcripts. TCR CDR3 underwent first-round RT-PCR with the HTBI primer set. TCRdb analysed the multiplex PCR reads with MiXCR anew, one entry per CDR3 protein. The table includes about 520,000 distinct CDR3 sequences, roughly 25% detected once. The source material was blood. These receptor sequences come from a woman aged 25 to 39 with Graves' ophthalmopathy.

There are many counts of this clonotype. A much larger clone lies one base from this, so it may be a read error. The J gene is TRBJ1-5, the V gene TRBV12-3 or TRBV12-4; D not resolved. There are 13 residues in the CDR3. V was shortened by 8 bases and J by 4 bases, with 12 bases between the two germline ends. The CDR3 loop reads CASGLTPNQPQHF. The CDR3 DNA reads as TGTGCCAGCGGTCTTACACCGAATCAGCCCCAGCATTTT.

The rearrangement joins TRBV27 to TRBJ2-2, with D perhaps TRBD1 (5 bases). Between the trimmed V and J ends, which lost 5 bases and 6 bases, there was a span of 13 bases. Germline V gene sequence: CDR1 MNHEY, CDR2 SMNVEV (reference sequence). The CDR3 is 14 amino acids. The CDR3 coding sequence is TGTGCCAGCAGTCCGTACGAAGGGGCCGGGGAGCTGTTTTTT. Translating gives CASSPYEGAGELFF.

Ten or more counts support this clonotype. The chain couples TRBV12-3 or TRBV12-4 to TRBJ1-2, with 9 nucleotides matching TRBD1. CDR3 size: 14 residues. Trimming cost V 5 bases and J 4 bases; bases outside gene matches: 5. Written as DNA, the CDR3 is TGTGCCAGCAGTATGACAGGGGGACCCTATGGCTACACCTTC. Amino acid sequence: CASSMTGGPYGYTF.

At least ten counts were recorded for this clonotype. The genes are TRBV29-1 and TRBJ2-7; 9 bases align to TRBD1. This CDR3 comprises 13 residues. CDR1 is SQVTM and CDR2 is ANQGSEA in the germline V gene. Trimming took 4 bases from V and 5 from J; bases not matched to a gene: 6. The CDR3 sequence is CSVVGTGYDEQYF. CDR3 in DNA: TGCAGCGTTGTTGGGACAGGGTATGACGAGCAGTACTTC.

This clonotype has ten or more counts. This chain links TRBV7-6 with TRBJ2-3, with D hard to call. The CDR3 totals 12 residues. Trimming cost V 5 bases and J 8 bases, with 11 bases left between them. Looked up from germline, CDR1 is SGHVS and CDR2 is FNYEAQ. This CDR3 reads CASSPDQRTQYF. Written as DNA, the CDR3 is TGTGCCAGCAGCCCTGACCAGCGTACGCAGTATTTT.

The sample holds many counts of this clonotype. V and J are TRBV5-1 and TRBJ2-4; 10 bases agree with TRBD1. The CDR3 totals 16 residues. Germline CDR1 SGHRS, CDR2 YFSETQ. J gave up 2 bases and V 4 bases, and 6 bases lay outside the gene matches. In DNA form, the CDR3 reads TGCGCCAGCAGCCCAGGACAGGGGGAAACCAAAAACATTCAGTACTTC. Its translation is CASSPGQGETKNIQYF. Together with reference TRBV5-1 and TRBJ2-4, the CDR3 gives the full variable domain: KAGVTQTPRYLIKTRGQQVTLSCSPISGHRSVSWYQQTPGQGLQFLFEYFSETQRNKGNFPGRFSGRQFSNSRSEMNVSTLELGDSALYLCASSPGQGETKNIQYFGAGTRLSVL.

V is TRBV18 and J is TRBJ2-2; maybe TRBD1 (5 bases). Trimming took off 3 bases at V and 10 bases at J, with 18 bases between the two ends. This CDR3 spans 15 amino acids. Germline V gene sequence: CDR1 KGHSH, CDR2 LQKENI. Here the CDR3 reads CASSPILGPVQELFF. As DNA, the CDR3 is TGTGCCAGCTCACCCATTCTGGGGCCAGTTCAGGAGCTGTTTTTT.

This clonotype was observed a handful of times. V gene TRBV12-5 combines with J gene TRBJ2-5; 11 bases fit TRBD2. Germline-derived CDR1 and CDR2 are LGHNT and FRNRAP. The V gene end was trimmed by 6 bases and the J gene end by 2 bases; junction bases not matched to a gene: 8. The CDR3 is 16 amino acids. The CDR3 sequence: CASGPGLADTQETQYF. CDR3 DNA: TGTGCTAGTGGCCCGGGACTAGCGGATACACAAGAGACCCAGTACTTC.

In this sample, this clonotype turned up many times. The V gene is TRBV20-1, the J gene TRBJ2-5; either TRBD1 or TRBD2 may supply D (5 bases each). The V gene's germline CDR1 is DFQATT and CDR2 SNEGSKA (reference sequence). Trimming pared 2 bases from V and 2 bases from J, leaving 15 bases between. This CDR3 comprises 15 residues. CDR3 bases: TGCAGTGCTAGAAGGGACGACTACTTGCAAGAGACCCAGTACTTC. It translates to CSARRDDYLQETQYF.